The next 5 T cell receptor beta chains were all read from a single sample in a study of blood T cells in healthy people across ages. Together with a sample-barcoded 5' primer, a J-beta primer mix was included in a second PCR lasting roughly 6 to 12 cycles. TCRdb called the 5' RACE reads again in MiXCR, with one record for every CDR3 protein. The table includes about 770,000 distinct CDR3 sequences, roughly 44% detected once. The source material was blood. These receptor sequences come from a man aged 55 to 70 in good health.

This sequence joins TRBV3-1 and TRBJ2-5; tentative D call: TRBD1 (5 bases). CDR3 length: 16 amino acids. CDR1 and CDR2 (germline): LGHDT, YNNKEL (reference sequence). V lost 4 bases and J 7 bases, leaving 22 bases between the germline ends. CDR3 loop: CASSRADRPSGWTQYF. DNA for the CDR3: TGTGCCAGCAGCCGTGCCGACAGACCCTCCGGTTGGACCCAGTACTTC.

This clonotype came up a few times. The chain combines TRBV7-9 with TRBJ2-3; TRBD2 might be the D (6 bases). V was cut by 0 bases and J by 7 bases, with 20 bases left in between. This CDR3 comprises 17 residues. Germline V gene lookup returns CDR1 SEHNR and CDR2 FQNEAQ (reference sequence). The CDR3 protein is CASSLARVSGVQNTQYF. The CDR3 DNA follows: TGTGCCAGCAGCTTAGCCCGGGTTAGCGGCGTACAAAATACGCAGTATTTT.

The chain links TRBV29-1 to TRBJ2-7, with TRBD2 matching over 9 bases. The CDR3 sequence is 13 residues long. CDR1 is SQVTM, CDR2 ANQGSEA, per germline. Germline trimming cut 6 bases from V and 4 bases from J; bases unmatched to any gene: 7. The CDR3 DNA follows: TGCAGCGTCGAGGGGACTAGCTTATACGAGCAGTACTTC. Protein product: CSVEGTSLYEQYF.

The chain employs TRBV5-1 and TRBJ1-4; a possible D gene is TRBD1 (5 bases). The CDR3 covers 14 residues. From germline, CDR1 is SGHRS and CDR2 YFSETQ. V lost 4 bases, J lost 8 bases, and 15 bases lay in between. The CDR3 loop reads CASSPGRGEEKLFF. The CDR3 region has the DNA TGCGCCAGCAGCCCGGGACGGGGAGAGGAAAAACTGTTTTTT.

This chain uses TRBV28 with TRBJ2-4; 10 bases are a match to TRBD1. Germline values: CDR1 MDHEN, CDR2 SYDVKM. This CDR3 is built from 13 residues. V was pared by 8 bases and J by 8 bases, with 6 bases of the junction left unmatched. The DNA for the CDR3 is TGTGCCAGCTTCGACAGGGGGCCGGACATTCAGTACTTC. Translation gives CASFDRGPDIQYF.